Sequencing of this T cell receptor beta chain was carried out in a study of T cell repertoires in cytomegalovirus infection. At the level of the study: The public TCR beta signatures pointed to both CMV infection and matching HLA type. General observations from the study: CMV-specific TCR beta clonotypes restricted by HLA-C were the ones dominating the ex vivo response. Totalled public TCR beta family frequency picked out people who carried CMV plus the relevant HLA.

Concerning this clonotype: Its antigen is not identified.

Trimming took 0 bases from V and 2 from J, leaving 12 bases between them. In germline, CDR1 is LGHDT, CDR2 YNNKEL (reference sequence). There are 16 residues in the CDR3. Via MiXCR, TCRdb re-called the reads, giving one row per CDR3 protein. This table has 350,000 to 450,000 distinct CDR3 sequences, 15% to 20% appearing once. The V gene is TRBV3-1, the J gene TRBJ2-3; D gene ambiguous. Sequencing used PBMCs. The sequence was obtained from a human donor in good health (CMV status not recorded). Some clones in this sample may be carry-over from other donors' samples. Written as DNA, the CDR3 is TGTGCCAGCAGCCAAGATCTTGGGGAATACACAGATACGCAGTATTTT. Its translation: CASSQDLGEYTDTQYF.